The present T cell receptor (beta chain) was sequenced within a study of shared clonotypes between healthy human individuals. Overall study context: Serving as donors were a couple of women and a few men, whose ages spanned 18 to 49.

As for this clone: The antigen is undetermined.

CD45RO negativity and positive selection for CCR7 defined naive CD8 cells, a population that excluded terminally differentiated effector memory CD45RA+ cells. Profiled with immunoSEQ multiplex PCR; TCRdb holds only in-frame clones, not every one. The table lists about 2.2 million clones, under 95% of them singletons. Germline trimming cut 2 bases from V and 1 base from J; bases unmatched to any gene: 3. The CDR3 runs 16 residues. Looked up from germline, CDR1 is SEHNR and CDR2 is FQNEAQ (reference sequence). Findings of the study overall: A generally larger estimated richness was seen in naive subsets than in memory subsets. All-four-donor shared clonotypes had higher generation probabilities than non-shared clonotypes did. Between several donors, naive CD4 clonotypes were shared at a level of about 5%.

The chain combines TRBV7-9 with TRBJ1-1; 11 nucleotides match TRBD1. This sequence originates from a man between 18 and 35 years old in good health. Some clones in this sample may be carry-over from other donors' samples. The sample comprised naive CD8+ T cells from PBMCs. The CDR3 sequence: CASSLTGQGANTEAFF. For the CDR3, the DNA is TGTGCCAGCAGCTTAACCGGACAGGGGGCGAACACTGAAGCTTTCTTT.